A single sample gave rise to the 16 T cell receptor beta chains below, sequenced in a study of blood T cell repertoires in COVID-19. Some clones are missing from TCRdb's copy, which holds only in-frame ones; the method was immunoSEQ multiplex PCR. The sample contains about 270,000 clones, approximately 86% of which appear only once. The source material was PBMCs or T cells enriched from blood (not recorded which). These receptor sequences come from a woman aged 18-29 years who had recovered from COVID-19.

The chain uses TRBV5-6 and TRBJ2-1; TRBD1 is a possible D gene (5 bases). This CDR3 region has 13 residues. Between the trimmed V and J ends, which lost 0 bases and 7 bases, there was a span of 8 bases. In germline, CDR1 is SGHDT, CDR2 YYEEEE. In DNA, the CDR3 is TGTGCCAGCAGCTTGGCAGGGCCGAATGAGCAGTTCTTC. This gives the protein CASSLAGPNEQFF.

The chain recombines TRBV28 with TRBJ2-1; 8 positions agree with TRBD2. The germline V gene encodes CDR1 MDHEN and CDR2 SYDVKM. The CDR3 covers 16 residues. J lost 1 base, V lost 6 bases, and 8 bases had no gene match. The CDR3 bases are TGTGCCAGCAGAAGGGCAGCGGGAGCTTCCTACAATGAGCAGTTCTTC. Amino acid sequence: CASRRAAGASYNEQFF. Full variable domain (remainder filled in from reference TRBV28 and TRBJ2-1): DVKVTQSSRYLVKRTGEKVFLECVQDMDHENMFWYRQDPGLGLRLIYFSYDVKMKEKGDIPEGYSVSREKKERFSLILESASTNQTSMYLCASRRAAGASYNEQFFGPGTRLTVL.

The gene calls are TRBV28 and TRBJ2-1; 9 nucleotides align to TRBD1. Unmatched junction bases numbered 5, after V lost 5 bases and J lost 6 bases. CDR3 length: 14 amino acids. Germline V gene lookup returns CDR1 MDHEN and CDR2 SYDVKM. The CDR3 sequence is CASSRQGGPNEQFF. CDR3 DNA sequence: TGTGCCAGCAGTAGACAGGGGGGGCCCAATGAGCAGTTCTTC. The entire variable domain, with the rest obtained from reference TRBV28 and TRBJ2-1, is as follows: DVKVTQSSRYLVKRTGEKVFLECVQDMDHENMFWYRQDPGLGLRLIYFSYDVKMKEKGDIPEGYSVSREKKERFSLILESASTNQTSMYLCASSRQGGPNEQFFGPGTRLTVL.

The chain employs TRBV9 and TRBJ1-1; possible D gene TRBD1, 6 bases. Trimming cost V 0 bases and J 6 bases, with 12 bases left between them. Germline V CDR1 and CDR2: SGDLS, YYNGEE. The CDR3 runs to 14 residues. The CDR3 region has the DNA TGTGCCAGCAGCGTAGCAGGGGTAGATGCTGAAGCTTTCTTT. This sequence encodes CASSVAGVDAEAFF.

V gene TRBV5-5 combines with J gene TRBJ1-1, with 7 bases fitting TRBD1. The CDR3 totals 15 residues. Trimming at V came to 4 bases and at J to 4 bases, leaving 10 bases not matched to a gene. Germline lookup yields CDR1 SGHKS and CDR2 YYEKEE (reference sequence). CDR3 nucleotides: TGTGCCAGCAGCATACTGACAGGGAGCGCCACTGAAGCTTTCTTT. This sequence encodes CASSILTGSATEAFF.

This chain uses TRBV6-1 with TRBJ2-1; 7 bases are shared with TRBD2. The CDR3 extends over 15 amino acids. Germline values: CDR1 MNHNS, CDR2 SASEGT. The J segment lost 4 bases and the V segment lost 0 bases, leaving 3 bases of the junction unmatched. This chain's CDR3 is CASSEAVGGYNEQFF. The CDR3 nucleotides are TGTGCCAGCAGTGAAGCGGTGGGGGGGTACAATGAGCAGTTCTTC.

The chain recombines TRBV5-6 with TRBJ2-1; D gene unclear. Germline values: CDR1 SGHDT, CDR2 YYEEEE. The CDR3 has 17 amino acids. Trimming removed 3 bases at V and 0 bases at J, with 16 bases between. The CDR3 DNA reads as TGTGCCAGCAGCTCCCCCCGAAAGTGGAGCTCCTACAATGAGCAGTTCTTC. It yields the protein CASSSPRKWSSYNEQFF.

This rearrangement joins TRBV7-8 to TRBJ2-7; D possibly corresponds to TRBD2 (5 bases). The CDR3 has 14 amino acids. Trimming removed 4 bases at V and 2 bases at J, with 12 bases between. Germline V CDR1 and CDR2: SGHVS, FQNEAQ. The CDR3 DNA reads TGTGCCAGCAGCTCAGGACGGGGTACCTACGAGCAGTACTTC. Translated, it gives CASSSGRGTYEQYF.

The V and J genes are TRBV30 and TRBJ1-4; D is ambiguous. V lost 3 bases, J lost 4 bases, and 9 bases lay in between. CDR1 and CDR2 from the germline V gene are GTSNPN and SVGIG (reference sequence). The CDR3 sequence is 13 residues long. CDR3 DNA sequence: TGTGCCTGGAGGGGCAGCATTAATGAAAAACTGTTTTTT. It yields the protein CAWRGSINEKLFF.

The J gene is TRBJ1-2, the V gene TRBV7-9; 8 positions match TRBD1. Germline CDR1 is SEHNR and CDR2 is FQNEAQ (reference sequence). J was trimmed by 8 bases and V by 1 base; bases with no gene match: 6. The CDR3 contains 14 residues. The CDR3 DNA reads as TGTGCCAGCAGCTTAGGGGACAGGAGTCGGGGCTACACCTTC. This sequence encodes CASSLGDRSRGYTF. Together with reference TRBV7-9 and TRBJ1-2, the CDR3 gives the full variable domain: DTGVSQNPRHKITKRGQNVTFRCDPISEHNRLYWYRQTLGQGPEFLTYFQNEAQLEKSRLLSDRFSAERPKGSFSTLEIQRTEQGDSAMYLCASSLGDRSRGYTFGSGTRLTVV.

The chain combines TRBV5-4 with TRBJ2-3; 13 bases match TRBD2. Germline V lookup: CDR1 SGHNT, CDR2 YYREEE (reference sequence). The CDR3 is made up of 16 amino acids. V lost 4 bases to trimming and J lost 5 bases; unmatched junction nucleotides: 7. The CDR3, as DNA: TGTGCCAGCAGCATAACTAGCGGGGGGGTAATAGATACGCAGTATTTT. Translation: CASSITSGGVIDTQYF.

The chain joins TRBV30 to TRBJ2-2, with 7 bases that match TRBD2. V gave up 4 bases and J gave up 1 base; unmatched junction bases: 0. This CDR3 is 13 amino acids long. CDR1 is GTSNPN and CDR2 is SVGIG in the germline V gene (reference sequence). CDR3 amino acids: CAWTSGNTGELFF. CDR3 coding DNA: TGTGCCTGGACTAGCGGGAACACCGGGGAGCTGTTTTTT. Drawing the rest from reference TRBV30 and TRBJ2-2, the complete variable domain is SQTIHQWPATLVQPVGSPLSLECTVEGTSNPNLYWYRQAAGRGLQLLFYSVGIGQISSEVPQNLSASRPQDRQFILSSKKLLLSDSGFYLCAWTSGNTGELFFGEGSRLTVL.

The chain couples TRBV7-6 to TRBJ2-5, with 9 bases matching TRBD1. V shed 4 bases, J shed 4 bases, and the junction held 13 bases outside the gene matches. Germline CDR1 and CDR2: SGHVS and FNYEAQ. The CDR3 spans 17 residues. CDR3 bases: TGTGCCAGCAGCTCTAGGGACAGGGCGAGTTTCGGAGAGACCCAGTACTTC. Protein product: CASSSRDRASFGETQYF.

A few counts support this clone. V and J are TRBV4-1 and TRBJ2-2, with 10 nucleotides matching TRBD2. Germline V CDR1 and CDR2: MGHRA, YSYEKL. Trimming at V came to 2 bases and at J to 6 bases, leaving 6 bases not matched to a gene. This CDR3 has 16 amino acids. CDR3 bases: TGCGCCAGCAGCCAACAAAGCGGGGGGGCCGCCGGGGAGCTGTTTTTT. Its protein product is CASSQQSGGAAGELFF.

J is TRBJ1-2 and V is TRBV5-4; possible D gene TRBD1, 6 bases. The V gene lost 4 bases and the J gene lost 4 bases, with 11 bases spanning the gap. CDR1 and CDR2 from the germline V gene are SGHNT and YYREEE (reference sequence). CDR3 length: 13 residues. Here the CDR3 reads CASSPETGYGYTF. In nucleotides, the CDR3 is TGTGCCAGCAGCCCCGAGACAGGCTATGGCTACACCTTC.

The chain combines TRBV9 with TRBJ2-5; D gene ambiguous. CDR3 length: 14 amino acids. Deletions cut 0 bases from V and 3 bases from J, with 9 bases between. CDR1 is SGDLS, CDR2 YYNGEE, per germline. The CDR3 DNA is TGTGCCAGCAGCGTAGATGGCTTCAAAGAGACCCAGTACTTC. Translated: CASSVDGFKETQYF.